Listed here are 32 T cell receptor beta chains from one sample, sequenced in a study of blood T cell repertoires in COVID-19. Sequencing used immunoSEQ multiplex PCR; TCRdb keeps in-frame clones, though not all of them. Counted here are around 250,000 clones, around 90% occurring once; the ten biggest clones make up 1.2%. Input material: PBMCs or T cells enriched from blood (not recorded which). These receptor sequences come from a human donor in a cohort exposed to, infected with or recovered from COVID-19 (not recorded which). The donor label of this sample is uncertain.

The CDR3 DNA follows: TGTGCCAGTAGTACGGGACAGAGCTCCTACGAGCAGTACTTC. This sequence encodes CASSTGQSSYEQYF. This chain links TRBV19 with TRBJ2-7; 7 nucleotides agree with TRBD1. There are 14 residues in the CDR3. Germline values: CDR1 LNHDA, CDR2 SQIVND (reference sequence). The junction had 3 bases not matched to a gene; V was cut back by 4 bases and J by 0 bases.

The CDR3 sequence is CASSPPRGRGSGNTIYF. CDR3 coding DNA: TGTGCCAGCAGCCCCCCACGTGGCAGGGGGTCTGGAAACACCATATATTTT. V usage is TRBV5-6 and J usage is TRBJ1-3; 7 nucleotides line up with TRBD1. Per germline, CDR1 SGHDT and CDR2 YYEEEE. There are 17 residues in the CDR3. Trimming removed 4 bases from V and 1 base from J; junction bases left unmatched: 11.

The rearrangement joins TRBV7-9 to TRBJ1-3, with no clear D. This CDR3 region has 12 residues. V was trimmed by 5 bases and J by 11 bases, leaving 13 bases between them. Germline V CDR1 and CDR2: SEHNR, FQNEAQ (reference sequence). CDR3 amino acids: CASSPSGGAIYF. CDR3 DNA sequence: TGTGCCAGCAGCCCATCTGGAGGCGCCATATATTTT.

CDR3 in DNA: TGTGCCAGCAGTTTCTCCAGGGATTTTGGTCAGCCCCAGCATTTT. Translation: CASSFSRDFGQPQHF. V usage is TRBV2 and J usage is TRBJ1-5, with D maybe TRBD1 (5 bases). Germline V CDR1 and CDR2: SNHLY, FYNNEI. The CDR3 runs 15 residues. V was trimmed by 5 bases and J by 6 bases, leaving 17 bases between them. The full variable domain, its missing parts supplied by reference TRBV2 and TRBJ1-5, is EPEVTQTPSHQVTQMGQEVILRCVPISNHLYFYWYRQILGQKVEFLVSFYNNEISEKSEIFDDQFSVERPDGSNFTLKIRSTKLEDSAMYFCASSFSRDFGQPQHFGDGTRLSIL.

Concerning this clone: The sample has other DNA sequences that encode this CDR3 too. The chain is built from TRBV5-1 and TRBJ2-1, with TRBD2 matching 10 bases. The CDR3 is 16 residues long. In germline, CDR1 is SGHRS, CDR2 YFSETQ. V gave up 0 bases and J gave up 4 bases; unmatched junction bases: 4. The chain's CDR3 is CASSLEASGGYNEQFF. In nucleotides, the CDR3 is TGCGCCAGCAGCTTGGAGGCTAGCGGGGGATACAATGAGCAGTTCTTC. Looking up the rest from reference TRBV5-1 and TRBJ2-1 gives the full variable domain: KAGVTQTPRYLIKTRGQQVTLSCSPISGHRSVSWYQQTPGQGLQFLFEYFSETQRNKGNFPGRFSGRQFSNSRSEMNVSTLELGDSALYLCASSLEASGGYNEQFFGPGTRLTVL.

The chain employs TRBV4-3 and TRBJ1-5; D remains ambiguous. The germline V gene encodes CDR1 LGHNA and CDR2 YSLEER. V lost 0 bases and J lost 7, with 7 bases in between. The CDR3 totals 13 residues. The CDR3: CASSQDMQQPQHF. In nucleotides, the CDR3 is TGCGCCAGCAGCCAAGATATGCAGCAGCCCCAGCATTTT.

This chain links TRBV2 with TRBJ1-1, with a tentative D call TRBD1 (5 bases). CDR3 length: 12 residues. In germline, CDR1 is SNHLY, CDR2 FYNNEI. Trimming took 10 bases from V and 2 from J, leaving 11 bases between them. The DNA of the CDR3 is TGTGCCACCACAGGCGAAAACACTGAAGCTTTCTTT. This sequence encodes CATTGENTEAFF. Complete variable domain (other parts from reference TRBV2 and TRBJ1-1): EPEVTQTPSHQVTQMGQEVILRCVPISNHLYFYWYRQILGQKVEFLVSFYNNEISEKSEIFDDQFSVERPDGSNFTLKIRSTKLEDSAMYFCATTGENTEAFFGQGTRLTVV.

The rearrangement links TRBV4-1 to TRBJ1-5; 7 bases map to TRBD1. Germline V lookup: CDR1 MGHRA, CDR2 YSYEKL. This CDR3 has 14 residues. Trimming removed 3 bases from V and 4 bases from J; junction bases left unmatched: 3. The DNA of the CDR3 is TGCGCCAGCAGCCACGACAGGGAAAATCAGCCCCAGCATTTT. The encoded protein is CASSHDRENQPQHF.

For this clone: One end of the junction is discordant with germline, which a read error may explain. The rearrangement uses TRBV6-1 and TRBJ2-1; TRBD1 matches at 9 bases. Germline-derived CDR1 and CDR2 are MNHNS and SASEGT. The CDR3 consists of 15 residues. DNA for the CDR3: TGTGCCAGCAGCGAAGGACAGGGGAGGTACAATGAGCAGTTCTTC. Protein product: CASSEGQGRYNEQFF.

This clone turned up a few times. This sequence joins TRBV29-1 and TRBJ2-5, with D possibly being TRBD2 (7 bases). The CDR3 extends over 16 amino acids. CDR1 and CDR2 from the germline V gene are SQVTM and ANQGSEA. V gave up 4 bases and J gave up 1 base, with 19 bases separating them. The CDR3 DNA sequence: TGCAGCGTTGGGGGAGGGGAGCAGGGGTCCCAAGAGACCCAGTACTTC. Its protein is CSVGGGEQGSQETQYF. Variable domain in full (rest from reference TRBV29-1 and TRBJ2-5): SAVISQKPSRDICQRGTSLTIQCQVDSQVTMMFWYRQQPGQSLTLIATANQGSEATYESGFVIDKFPISRPNLTFSTLTVSNMSPEDSSIYLCSVGGGEQGSQETQYFGPGTRLLVL.

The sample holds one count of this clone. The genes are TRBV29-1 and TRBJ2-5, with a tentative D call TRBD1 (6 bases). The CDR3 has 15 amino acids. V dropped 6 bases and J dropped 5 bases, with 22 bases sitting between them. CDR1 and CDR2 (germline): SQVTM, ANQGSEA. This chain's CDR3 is CSVGTPGRIRETQYF. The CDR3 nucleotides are TGCAGCGTCGGGACACCGGGGCGTATTAGGGAGACCCAGTACTTC.

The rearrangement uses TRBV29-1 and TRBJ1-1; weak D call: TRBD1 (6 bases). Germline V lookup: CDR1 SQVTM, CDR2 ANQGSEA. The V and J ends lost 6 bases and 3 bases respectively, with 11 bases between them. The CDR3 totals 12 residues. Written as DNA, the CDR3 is TGCAGCGTCCCAACAGGGCACACTGAAGCTTTCTTT. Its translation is CSVPTGHTEAFF.

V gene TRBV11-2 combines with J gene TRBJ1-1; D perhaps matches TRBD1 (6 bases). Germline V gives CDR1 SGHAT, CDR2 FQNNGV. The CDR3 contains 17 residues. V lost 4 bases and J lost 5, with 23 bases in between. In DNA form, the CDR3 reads TGTGCCAGCAGCTCTGGTGGGACACCCAATTCGCGGACTGAAGCTTTCTTT. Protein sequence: CASSSGGTPNSRTEAFF.

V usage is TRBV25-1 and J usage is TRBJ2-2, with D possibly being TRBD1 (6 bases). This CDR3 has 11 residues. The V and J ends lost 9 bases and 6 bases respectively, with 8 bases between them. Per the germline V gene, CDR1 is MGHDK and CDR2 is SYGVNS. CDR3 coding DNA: TGTGCCAGTCAGGGGCCCGGGGAGCTGTTTTTT. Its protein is CASQGPGELFF. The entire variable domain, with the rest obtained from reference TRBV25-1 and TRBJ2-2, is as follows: EADIYQTPRYLVIGTGKKITLECSQTMGHDKMYWYQQDPGMELHLIHYSYGVNSTEKGDLSSESTVSRIRTEHFPLTLESARPSHTSQYLCASQGPGELFFGEGSRLTVL.

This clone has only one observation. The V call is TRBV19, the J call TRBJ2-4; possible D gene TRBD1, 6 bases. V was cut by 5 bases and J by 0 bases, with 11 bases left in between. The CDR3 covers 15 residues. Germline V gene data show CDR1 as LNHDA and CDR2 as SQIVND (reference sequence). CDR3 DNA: TGTGCCAGTAGTTTTGCGGACAGAGCCAAAAACATTCAGTACTTC. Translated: CASSFADRAKNIQYF.

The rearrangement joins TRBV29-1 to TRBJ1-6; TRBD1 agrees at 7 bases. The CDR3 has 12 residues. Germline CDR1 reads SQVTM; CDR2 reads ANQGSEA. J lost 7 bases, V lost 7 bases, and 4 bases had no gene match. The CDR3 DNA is TGCAGCGCCGGACAGGAGAATTCACCCCTCCACTTT. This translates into CSAGQENSPLHF.

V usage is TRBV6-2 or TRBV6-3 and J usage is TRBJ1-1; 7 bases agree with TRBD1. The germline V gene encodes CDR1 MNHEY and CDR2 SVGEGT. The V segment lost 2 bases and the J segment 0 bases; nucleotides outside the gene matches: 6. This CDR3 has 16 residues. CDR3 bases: TGTGCCAGCAGTTACCGTGAGACAGGGTTGAACACTGAAGCTTTCTTT. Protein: CASSYRETGLNTEAFF.

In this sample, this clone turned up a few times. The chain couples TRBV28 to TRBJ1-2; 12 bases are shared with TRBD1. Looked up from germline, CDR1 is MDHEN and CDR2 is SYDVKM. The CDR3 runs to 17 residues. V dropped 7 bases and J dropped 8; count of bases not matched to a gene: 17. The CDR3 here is CASTLPGQGARRRGYTF. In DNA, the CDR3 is TGTGCCAGCACTCTCCCGGGACAGGGGGCACGGCGTAGAGGCTACACCTTC.

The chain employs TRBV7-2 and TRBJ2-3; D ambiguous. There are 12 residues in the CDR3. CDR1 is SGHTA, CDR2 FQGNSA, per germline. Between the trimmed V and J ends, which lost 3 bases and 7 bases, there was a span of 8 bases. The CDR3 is CASSFQAHTQYF. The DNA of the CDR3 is TGTGCCAGCAGCTTCCAGGCGCATACGCAGTATTTT.

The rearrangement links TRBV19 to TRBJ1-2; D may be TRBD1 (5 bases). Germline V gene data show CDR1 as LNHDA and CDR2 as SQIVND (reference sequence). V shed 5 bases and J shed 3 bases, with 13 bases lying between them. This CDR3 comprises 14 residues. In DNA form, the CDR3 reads TGTGCCAGTAGTCCGACAGTAAACTACTATGGCTACACCTTC. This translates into CASSPTVNYYGYTF.

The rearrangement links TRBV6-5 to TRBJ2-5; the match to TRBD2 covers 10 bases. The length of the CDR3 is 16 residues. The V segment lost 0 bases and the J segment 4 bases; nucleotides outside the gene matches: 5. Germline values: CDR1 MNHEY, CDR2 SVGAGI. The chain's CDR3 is CASSYSGAGGPETQYF. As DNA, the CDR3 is TGTGCCAGCAGTTACTCTGGAGCGGGGGGGCCAGAGACCCAGTACTTC.

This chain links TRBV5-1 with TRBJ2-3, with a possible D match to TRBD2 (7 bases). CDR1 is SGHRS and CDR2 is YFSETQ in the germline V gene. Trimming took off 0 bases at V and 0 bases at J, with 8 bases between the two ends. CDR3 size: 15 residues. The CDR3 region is CASSLAGGSTDTQYF. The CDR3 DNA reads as TGCGCCAGCAGCTTGGCGGGGGGCAGCACAGATACGCAGTATTTT.

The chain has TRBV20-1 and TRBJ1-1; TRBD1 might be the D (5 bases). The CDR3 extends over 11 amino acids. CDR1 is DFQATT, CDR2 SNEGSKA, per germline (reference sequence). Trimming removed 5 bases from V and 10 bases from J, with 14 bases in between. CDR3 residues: CSAFPRGIAFF. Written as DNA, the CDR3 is TGCAGTGCTTTCCCTCGGGGGATAGCTTTCTTT.

This CDR3 reads CASSWRQGAPGELFF. CDR3 DNA: TGTGCCAGCAGTTGGAGGCAGGGGGCCCCCGGGGAGCTGTTTTTT. The chain combines TRBV6-5 with TRBJ2-2, with 8 positions matching TRBD1. CDR1 and CDR2 from the germline V gene are MNHEY and SVGAGI. V trimming: 4 bases; J trimming: 6 bases; junction bases outside the gene matches: 7. This CDR3 has 15 residues.

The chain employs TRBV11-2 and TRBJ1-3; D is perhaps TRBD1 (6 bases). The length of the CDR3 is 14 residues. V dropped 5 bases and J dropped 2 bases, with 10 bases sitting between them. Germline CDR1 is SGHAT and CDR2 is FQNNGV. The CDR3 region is CASSPPGAGNTIYF. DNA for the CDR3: TGTGCCAGCAGCCCTCCAGGGGCTGGAAACACCATATATTTT.

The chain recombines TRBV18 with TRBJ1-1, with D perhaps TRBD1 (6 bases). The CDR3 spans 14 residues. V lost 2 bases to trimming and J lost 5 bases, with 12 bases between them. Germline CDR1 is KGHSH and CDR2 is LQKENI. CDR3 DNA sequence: TGTGCCAGCTCACCAGGACAGTTAGAGACTGAAGCTTTCTTT. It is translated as CASSPGQLETEAFF.

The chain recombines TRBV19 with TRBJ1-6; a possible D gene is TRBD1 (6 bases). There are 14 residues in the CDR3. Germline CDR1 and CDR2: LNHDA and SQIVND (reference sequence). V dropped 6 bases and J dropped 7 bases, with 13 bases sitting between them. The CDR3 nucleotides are TGTGCCAGTAGAAACCCGGACAGAAATTCACCCCTCCACTTT. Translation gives CASRNPDRNSPLHF.

CDR3 residues: CASSVQGIHEQYF. The CDR3 DNA sequence: TGTGCCAGCAGCGTCCAGGGAATCCACGAGCAGTACTTC. The rearrangement links TRBV5-4 to TRBJ2-7; a weak D match, TRBD1 (5 bases). The CDR3 sequence is 13 residues long. V lost 4 bases and J 5 bases, leaving 13 bases between the germline ends. CDR1 and CDR2 (germline): SGHNT, YYREEE (reference sequence).

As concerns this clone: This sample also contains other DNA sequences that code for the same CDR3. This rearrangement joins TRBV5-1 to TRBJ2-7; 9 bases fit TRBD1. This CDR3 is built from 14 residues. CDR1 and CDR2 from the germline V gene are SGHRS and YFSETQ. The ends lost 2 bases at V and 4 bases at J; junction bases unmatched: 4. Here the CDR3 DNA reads TGCGCCAGCAGCTTAGGGACAGGGCCATACGAGCAGTACTTC. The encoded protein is CASSLGTGPYEQYF. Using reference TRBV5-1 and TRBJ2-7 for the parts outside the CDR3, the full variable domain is KAGVTQTPRYLIKTRGQQVTLSCSPISGHRSVSWYQQTPGQGLQFLFEYFSETQRNKGNFPGRFSGRQFSNSRSEMNVSTLELGDSALYLCASSLGTGPYEQYFGPGTRLTVT.

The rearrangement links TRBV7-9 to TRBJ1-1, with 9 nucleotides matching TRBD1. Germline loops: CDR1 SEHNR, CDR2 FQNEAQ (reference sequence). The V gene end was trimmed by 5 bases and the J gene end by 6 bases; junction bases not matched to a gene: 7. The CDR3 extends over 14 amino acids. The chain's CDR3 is CASSPGQGFPEAFF. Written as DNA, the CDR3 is TGTGCCAGCAGCCCGGGACAGGGATTCCCTGAAGCTTTCTTT.

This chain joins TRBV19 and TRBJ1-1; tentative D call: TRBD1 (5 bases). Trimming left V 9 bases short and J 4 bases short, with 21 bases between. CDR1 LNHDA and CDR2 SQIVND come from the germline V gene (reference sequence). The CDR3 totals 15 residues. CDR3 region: CASDPGGLRGTEAFF. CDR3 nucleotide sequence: TGTGCCAGCGACCCCGGGGGACTCCGGGGCACTGAAGCTTTCTTT.

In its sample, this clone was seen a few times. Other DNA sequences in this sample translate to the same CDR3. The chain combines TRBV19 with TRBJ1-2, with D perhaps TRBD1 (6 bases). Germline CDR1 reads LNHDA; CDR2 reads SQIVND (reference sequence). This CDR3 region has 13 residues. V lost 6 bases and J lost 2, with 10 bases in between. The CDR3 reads CASRTGTNYGYTF. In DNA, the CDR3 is TGTGCCAGTAGAACAGGGACCAACTATGGCTACACCTTC.